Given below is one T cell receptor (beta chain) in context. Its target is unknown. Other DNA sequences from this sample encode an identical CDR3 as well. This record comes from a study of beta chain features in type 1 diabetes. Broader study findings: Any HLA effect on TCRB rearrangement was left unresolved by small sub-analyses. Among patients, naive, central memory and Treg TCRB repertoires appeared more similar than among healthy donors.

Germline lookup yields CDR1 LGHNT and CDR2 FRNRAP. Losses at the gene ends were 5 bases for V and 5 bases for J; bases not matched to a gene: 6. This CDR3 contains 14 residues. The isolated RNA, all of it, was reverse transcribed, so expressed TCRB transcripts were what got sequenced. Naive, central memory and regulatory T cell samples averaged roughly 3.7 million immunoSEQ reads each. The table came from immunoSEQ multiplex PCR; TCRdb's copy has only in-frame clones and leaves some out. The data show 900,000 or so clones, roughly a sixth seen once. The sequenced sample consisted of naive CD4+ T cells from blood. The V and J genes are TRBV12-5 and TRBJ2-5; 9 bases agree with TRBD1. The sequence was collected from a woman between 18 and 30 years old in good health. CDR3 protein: CASGPGQGRETQYF. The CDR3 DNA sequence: TGTGCTAGTGGTCCTGGACAGGGGCGGGAGACCCAGTACTTC. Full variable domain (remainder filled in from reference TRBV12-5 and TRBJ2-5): DARVTQTPRHKVTEMGQEVTMRCQPILGHNTVFWYRQTMMQGLELLAYFRNRAPLDDSGMPKDRFSAEMPDATLATLKIQPSEPRDSAVYFCASGPGQGRETQYFGPGTRLLVL.